These 26 T cell receptor beta chains share one sample of origin, sequenced in a study of T cells in women clearing cervical HPV infection. The data were produced by immunoSEQ multiplex PCR, yet TCRdb's version contains in-frame clones alone and is incomplete. The sample's table shows 45,000 to 55,000 clones. Sample: blood buffy coat. These receptors came from a woman aged 18 to 75 with a cervical HPV16 infection that either progressed to CIN3+ or cleared (not recorded which).

Concerning this clone itself: The CDR3 extends 3 residues past the end of the read, so its final part is completed from the germline J gene. The chain carries TRBV7-2 and TRBJ2-1, with D perhaps matching TRBD2 (5 bases). CDR1 and CDR2 from the germline V gene are SGHTA and FQGNSA. Trimming removed 2 bases at V and 7 bases at J, with 12 bases between. This CDR3 contains 14 residues. CDR3 amino acids: CASSLRRGANEQFF. CDR3 DNA (partial): TGTGCCAGCAGCTTACGTCGGGGAGCTAATGAG.

On this clone itself: The CDR3 end lies 3 residues beyond the end of the read and is filled in from the germline J gene. The genes are TRBV29-1 and TRBJ2-7, with D possibly matching TRBD1 (5 bases). Between the trimmed V and J ends, which lost 4 bases and 5 bases, there was a span of 12 bases. Germline V lookup: CDR1 SQVTM, CDR2 ANQGSEA. The CDR3 spans 12 residues. This CDR3 is CSVALGVDEQYF. The part of the CDR3 DNA that was read is TGCAGCGTTGCTTTAGGGGTGGACGAG.

Comments on this clone: The read terminates 3 residues before the CDR3 end, so the remaining end is supplied by the germline J gene. J is TRBJ1-4 and V is TRBV4-2; tentative D call: TRBD1 (5 bases). V was pared by 0 bases and J by 5 bases, with 7 bases between. The CDR3 runs 14 residues. Germline assignment: CDR1 LGHNA and CDR2 YNFKEQ. The CDR3 sequence is CASSQDDRNEKLFF. The sequenced CDR3 bases are TGTGCCAGCAGCCAAGATGACAGAAATGAAAAA.

Concerning this clone itself: Read coverage stops 3 residues before the CDR3 terminus; the germline J gene supplies the remainder. This sequence joins TRBV20-1 and TRBJ2-3, with TRBD1 matching 7 bases. The CDR3 loop spans 16 amino acids. Germline assignment: CDR1 DFQATT and CDR2 SNEGSKA (reference sequence). V trimming: 0 bases; J trimming: 2 bases; junction bases outside the gene matches: 8. CDR3 in amino acids: CSARDWGTEVTDTQYF. The sequenced part of the CDR3 DNA is TGCAGTGCTAGAGATTGGGGGACAGAAGTCACAGATACG.

About this clone itself: The sequence runs out 3 residues before the end of the CDR3; the remainder is reconstructed from the germline J gene. This rearrangement joins TRBV5-6 to TRBJ2-3; 10 bases are a match to TRBD1. The CDR3 totals 15 residues. Losses at the gene ends were 4 bases for V and 4 bases for J; bases not matched to a gene: 6. Germline lookup yields CDR1 SGHDT and CDR2 YYEEEE. The part of the CDR3 DNA that was read is TGTGCCAGCAGCGAAGACAGGGGGCGAGCAGATACG. This gives the protein CASSEDRGRADT. The CDR3, in full, reads CASSEDRGRADTQYF.

As for this clone: The sequenced fragment ends 3 residues before the CDR3 boundary, so the rest is inferred from the germline J gene. The V and J genes are TRBV19 and TRBJ2-7, with D possibly TRBD1 on 6 matching bases. CDR3 length equals 15 residues. Germline V gene data show CDR1 as LNHDA and CDR2 as SQIVND (reference sequence). V dropped 4 bases and J dropped 4 bases, with 17 bases sitting between them. CDR3 loop: CASSTPWGRGYEQYF. The part of the CDR3 DNA that was read is TGTGCCAGTAGTACTCCCTGGGGGCGCGGATACGAG.

A note on this clone: The sequence runs out 3 residues before the end of the CDR3; the remainder is reconstructed from the germline J gene. The chain carries TRBV7-3 and TRBJ2-5, with D unclear. Germline values: CDR1 SGHTA, CDR2 FQGTGA. The CDR3 consists of 13 residues. Deletions cut 5 bases from V and 7 bases from J, with 14 bases between. The sequenced part of the CDR3 DNA is TGTGCCAGCAGCCCTACCGAACTTGGGACC. Translation gives CASSPTELGT. The entire CDR3 sequence reads CASSPTELGTQYF. Together with reference TRBV7-3 and TRBJ2-5, the CDR3 gives the full variable domain: GAGVSQTPSNKVTEKGKYVELRCDPISGHTALYWYRQSLGQGPEFLIYFQGTGAADDSGLPNDRFFAVRPEGSVSTLKIQRTERGDSAVYLCASSPTELGTQYFGPGTRLLVL.

A word on this clone: The read ends 3 residues early relative to the CDR3; the germline J gene fills the gap. The chain combines TRBV14 with TRBJ2-3, with no clear D. V was pared by 0 bases and J by 4 bases, with 8 bases between. The CDR3 has 14 residues. Germline V gene sequence: CDR1 SGHDN, CDR2 FVKESK. The CDR3 here is CASSQDPPADTQYF. CDR3 bases read: TGTGCCAGCAGCCAAGACCCTCCGGCAGATACG.

Regarding this clone: The DNA ends 3 residues before the CDR3 does, and the rest of the CDR3 is filled in from the germline J gene. This rearrangement joins TRBV5-1 to TRBJ1-4, with a tentative D call TRBD1 (5 bases). The CDR3 extends over 13 amino acids. From germline, CDR1 is SGHRS and CDR2 YFSETQ. V was cut by 6 bases and J by 6 bases, with 12 bases left in between. The CDR3 loop is CASNRGGDEKLFF. Incomplete CDR3 DNA: TGCGCCAGCAACCGGGGCGGGGATGAAAAA.

Concerning this clone itself: The read falls 3 residues short of the CDR3 end, and the missing part is taken from the germline J gene. The V gene is TRBV11-2, the J gene TRBJ2-7; perhaps TRBD2 as D (6 bases). Germline lookup yields CDR1 SGHAT and CDR2 FQNNGV. The V and J ends lost 0 bases and 5 bases respectively, with 8 bases between them. There are 13 residues in the CDR3. CDR3: CASSLDRLDEQYF. The part of the CDR3 DNA that was read is TGTGCCAGCAGCTTAGACCGACTAGACGAG.

A word on this clone: The read ends 3 residues early relative to the CDR3; the germline J gene fills the gap. The rearrangement uses TRBV6-1 and TRBJ2-7, with D unclear. Germline V lookup: CDR1 MNHNS, CDR2 SASEGT. Trimming took off 2 bases at V and 4 bases at J, with 6 bases between the two ends. The CDR3 consists of 12 residues. The DNA read from the CDR3 is TGTGCCAGCAGTGAAACTCTGTACGAG. It translates to CASSETLYE. The complete CDR3 reads CASSETLYEQYF.

CDR3 sequence reads: CASSRDRDEQYF. CDR3 bases read: TGTGCCAGCAGCCGCGACAGGGACGAG. V gene TRBV11-2 combines with J gene TRBJ2-7; the match to TRBD1 covers 7 bases. The read finishes 3 residues shy of the CDR3 end, and the germline J gene is used to complete it. V lost 5 bases, J lost 5 bases, and 3 bases stayed unmatched. Germline loops: CDR1 SGHAT, CDR2 FQNNGV. The CDR3 is 12 amino acids.

To note about this clone: From the germline J gene comes the end of the CDR3, since the read stops 3 residues before it. This chain links TRBV20-1 with TRBJ2-1, with D uncertain. Trimming stripped 1 base from V and 1 base from J, with 5 bases between. Looked up from germline, CDR1 is DFQATT and CDR2 is SNEGSKA (reference sequence). The CDR3 spans 13 residues. CDR3 bases read: TGCAGTGCTAGAGGGCCATCCTACAATGAG. Translated, it gives CSARGPSYNE. The whole CDR3 is CSARGPSYNEQFF.

As regards this clone: The read finishes 3 residues shy of the CDR3 end, and the germline J gene is used to complete it. The V and J genes are TRBV20-1 and TRBJ1-2, with 7 bases matching TRBD1. There are 13 residues in the CDR3. Germline CDR1 reads DFQATT; CDR2 reads SNEGSKA (reference sequence). The trim removed 3 bases at V and 7 bases at J, leaving 8 bases unmatched. The chain's CDR3 is CSARPGGSSGYTF. The covered CDR3 bases are TGCAGTGCTAGGCCAGGGGGTTCATCTGGC.

On this clone itself: The CDR3 extends 3 residues past the end of the read, so its final part is completed from the germline J gene. This chain joins TRBV20-1 and TRBJ2-6; a possible D gene is TRBD1 (5 bases). The CDR3 extends over 14 amino acids. V gave up 3 bases and J gave up 4 bases, with 10 bases separating them. From germline, CDR1 is DFQATT and CDR2 SNEGSKA (reference sequence). The CDR3 loop is CSARGLTGANVLTF. Incomplete CDR3 DNA: TGCAGTGCTAGGGGGCTGACCGGGGCCAACGTC.

Of note for this clone: Read sequence stops 3 residues before the CDR3 end, and the germline J gene provides the missing end. The rearrangement joins TRBV2 to TRBJ2-3; D not certain. CDR3 length: 13 residues. Germline CDR1 SNHLY, CDR2 FYNNEI. This CDR3 reads CASSFSPQETQYF. Partial CDR3 DNA: TGTGCCAGCAGTTTCTCACCACAAGAGACG.

About this clone: The sequence runs out 3 residues before the end of the CDR3; the remainder is reconstructed from the germline J gene. The rearrangement joins TRBV12-3 or TRBV12-4 to TRBJ2-2, with 8 bases matching TRBD2. The CDR3 loop spans 16 amino acids. The J segment lost 6 bases and the V segment lost 0 bases, leaving 6 bases of the junction unmatched. The DNA read from the CDR3 is TGTGCCAGCAGTTTAGCCGGGGGGGGCCGGGCCGGGGAG. Its protein is CASSLAGGGRAGE. The whole CDR3 sequence is CASSLAGGGRAGELFF.

As for this clone: The read comes to an end 3 residues before the CDR3 does, leaving the germline J gene to fill in the end. The chain links TRBV14 to TRBJ1-5, with a weak D call TRBD1 (5 bases). The CDR3 is made up of 17 amino acids. Per germline, CDR1 SGHDN and CDR2 FVKESK. Trimming took 4 bases from V and 0 from J, leaving 16 bases between them. Incomplete CDR3 DNA: TGTGCCAGCAGCCCAGGAGGGGCGCCGGATAGCAATCAGCCC. Protein sequence: CASSPGGAPDSNQP. The whole CDR3 sequence is CASSPGGAPDSNQPQHF.

With respect to this clone: The read terminates 3 residues ahead of where the CDR3 ends, so the germline J gene completes it. The chain is built from TRBV7-2 and TRBJ2-2; TRBD1 might be the D (5 bases). Trimming shortened V by 0 bases and J by 7 bases, and 9 bases separated the two germline ends. This CDR3 spans 14 amino acids. Germline CDR1 and CDR2: SGHTA and FQGNSA. The CDR3 protein is CASSLARTHGELFF. The CDR3 bases that were read are TGTGCCAGCAGCTTAGCGCGGACACACGGGGAG.

Of note for this clone: The read ends 3 residues shy of where the CDR3 ends; the end is completed using the germline J gene. The rearrangement joins TRBV19 to TRBJ1-5; 8 bases are shared with TRBD1. The CDR3 has 16 amino acids. Unmatched junction bases numbered 11, after V lost 10 bases and J lost 0 bases. Looked up from germline, CDR1 is LNHDA and CDR2 is SQIVND (reference sequence). Incomplete CDR3 DNA: TGTGCCACCAAGGGGGGGACAGGAAATAGCAATCAGCCC. This sequence encodes CATKGGTGNSNQP. The whole CDR3 reads CATKGGTGNSNQPQHF.

About this clone: The read stops 3 residues short of the end of the CDR3; the missing end is completed from the germline J gene. The chain uses TRBV5-1 and TRBJ1-1, with D possibly matching TRBD1 (6 bases). The CDR3 loop spans 13 amino acids. V was shortened by 0 bases and J by 7 bases, with 10 bases between the two germline ends. From germline, CDR1 is SGHRS and CDR2 YFSETQ. This CDR3 reads CASSLEGGGEAFF. Partial CDR3 DNA: TGCGCCAGCAGCTTGGAAGGGGGGGGTGAA. Full variable domain (missing parts from reference TRBV5-1 and TRBJ1-1): KAGVTQTPRYLIKTRGQQVTLSCSPISGHRSVSWYQQTPGQGLQFLFEYFSETQRNKGNFPGRFSGRQFSNSRSEMNVSTLELGDSALYLCASSLEGGGEAFFGQGTRLTVV.

Comment on this clone: The CDR3 goes on 3 residues after the read ends, and that part is filled in from the germline J gene. The chain couples TRBV20-1 to TRBJ1-4; D gene unclear. V dropped 1 base and J dropped 8 bases, with 11 bases sitting between them. The CDR3 spans 13 residues. Germline-derived CDR1 and CDR2 are DFQATT and SNEGSKA (reference sequence). The part of the CDR3 DNA that was read is TGCAGTGCTAGAGGGAGACAAGAGGAAAAA. This codes for CSARGRQEEK. The entire CDR3 protein reads CSARGRQEEKLFF.

In regard to this clone: The read is 3 residues too short to cover the CDR3 end, so that end is filled in from the germline J gene. The chain has TRBV5-4 and TRBJ1-2; possibly TRBD1 for D (5 bases). The CDR3 loop spans 15 amino acids. Germline loops: CDR1 SGHNT, CDR2 YYREEE (reference sequence). Between the trimmed V and J ends, which lost 0 bases and 0 bases, there was a span of 9 bases. CDR3 sequence reads: CASSLEGTPNYGYTF. The part of the CDR3 DNA that was read is TGTGCCAGCAGCTTGGAGGGGACTCCTAACTATGGC.

As to this clone: Coverage ceases 3 residues before the CDR3 finishes, and the germline J gene fills in the end. The genes are TRBV12-3 or TRBV12-4 and TRBJ2-7; 7 positions match TRBD2. Trimming cost V 3 bases and J 5 bases; bases outside gene matches: 10. The CDR3 spans 15 residues. The CDR3 bases that were read are TGTGCCAGCAGTTTTGGGGGGGTAGGGATCAACGAG. Its protein is CASSFGGVGINE. The full CDR3 is CASSFGGVGINEQYF.

A word on this clone: The read comes to an end 3 residues before the CDR3 does, leaving the germline J gene to fill in the end. V and J are TRBV5-1 and TRBJ2-3; D is uncertain. There are 17 residues in the CDR3. V was clipped by 0 bases and J by 6 bases, with 20 bases between them. Germline V gives CDR1 SGHRS, CDR2 YFSETQ. CDR3 loop: CASSLASIGPPPDTQYF. The DNA read from the CDR3 is TGCGCCAGCAGCTTGGCCTCGATTGGGCCTCCACCGGATACG.

Concerning this clone: The read stops 3 residues short of the end of the CDR3; the missing end is completed from the germline J gene. This chain uses TRBV19 with TRBJ1-5; possibly TRBD1 for D (5 bases). Germline CDR1 and CDR2: LNHDA and SQIVND (reference sequence). V lost 5 bases and J 3 bases, leaving 14 bases between the germline ends. The CDR3 covers 15 residues. This CDR3 is CASSVRVDDNQPQHF. The CDR3 bases that were read are TGTGCCAGTAGTGTCAGGGTCGATGACAATCAGCCC.